This T cell receptor beta chain appears in the sequencing data of a study of cytomegalovirus exposure and HLA in healthy donors. Regarding the study as a whole: In vitro checks showed that three CMV-associated chains really do target CMV antigens. A later analysis reportedly identified an Asian-associated ancestry cluster as carrying fewer N-insertions than the approximately 670-donor mean.

The length of the CDR3 is 11 residues. Trimming cost V 6 bases and J 6 bases, with 12 bases left between them. Germline V gene sequence: CDR1 DFQATT, CDR2 SNEGSKA (reference sequence). PCR was performed using 60 Vbeta and 13 Jbeta primers. Clones were read by immunoSEQ multiplex PCR, and TCRdb kept only the in-frame ones, dropping some. The repertoire includes over 100,000 clones, roughly two thirds of them detected once, and around 8.1% sits in the top ten. A note on this clone: Its antigen is unidentified.

This TCR came from a middle-aged man in good health and CMV-seronegative. The V call is TRBV20-1, the J call TRBJ2-7, with D perhaps matching TRBD2 (5 bases). Sequencing input: PBMCs. CDR3 coding DNA: TGCAGTGCAGATTCAGAGGGCGAGCAGTACTTC. This encodes CSADSEGEQYF.